Listed below are T cell receptor beta chains from one sample, sequenced in a study of radiotherapy plus CTLA-4 blockade in lung cancer. Sequencing was performed with immunoSEQ multiplex PCR; in TCRdb, only in-frame clones are kept and a portion is missing. The sample contains tens of thousands of clones, 70% to 85% of which appear only once. Sequencing was performed on peripheral blood, taken from a patient treated with radiotherapy plus ipilimumab. These receptor sequences come from a human donor with non-small cell lung cancer who had a complete response to radiotherapy plus ipilimumab. Each CDR3 is given with its conserved first and last residue. Fields, in order: V gene, J gene, clone size, D gene, CDR3 protein, CDR3 DNA. The D gene is left open where the match is weak. Not all rows give a size; the values are once, few, many and, for expanded clones, a class.

V gene: TRBV5-1
J gene: TRBJ2-7
clone size: .
D gene: .
CDR3 protein: CASRESTGSSYEQYF
CDR3 DNA: TGCGCCAGCAGAGAGTCTACAGGGAGCTCCTACGAGCAGTACTTC

V gene: TRBV18
J gene: TRBJ2-2
clone size: .
D gene: TRBD2
CDR3 protein: CASSPRASGKTNTGELFF
CDR3 DNA: TGTGCCAGCTCACCACGGGCTAGCGGGAAAACTAACACCGGGGAGCTGTTTTTT

V gene: TRBV5-1
J gene: TRBJ1-2
clone size: .
D gene: .
CDR3 protein: CASSSEGYGYTF
CDR3 DNA: TGCGCCAGCAGCTCGGAAGGCTATGGCTACACCTTC

V gene: TRBV5-1
J gene: TRBJ2-5
clone size: .
D gene: .
CDR3 protein: CASSPLDSGTELTQYF
CDR3 DNA: TGCGCCAGCAGCCCTCTCGACTCCGGGACGGAGTTGACCCAGTACTTC

V gene: TRBV11-2
J gene: TRBJ1-1
clone size: .
D gene: .
CDR3 protein: CASSLGGLNTEAFF
CDR3 DNA: TGTGCCAGCAGCTTAGGGGGATTGAACACTGAAGCCTTCTTT

V gene: TRBV19
J gene: TRBJ2-7
clone size: .
D gene: .
CDR3 protein: CASSPLLGPIYEQYF
CDR3 DNA: TGTGCCAGTAGTCCCCTCCTGGGACCGATTTACGAGCAGTACTTC

V gene: TRBV5-1
J gene: TRBJ2-7
clone size: .
D gene: .
CDR3 protein: CASRTQGSSYEQYF
CDR3 DNA: TGCGCCAGCCGTACCCAGGGGTCCTCCTACGAGCAGTACTTC

V gene: TRBV2
J gene: TRBJ1-5
clone size: .
D gene: .
CDR3 protein: CASSPSISRTSNQPQHF
CDR3 DNA: TGTGCCAGCAGCCCAAGCATCAGTAGAACTAGCAATCAGCCCCAGCATTTT

V gene: TRBV5-1
J gene: TRBJ2-3
clone size: once
D gene: .
CDR3 protein: CASSPTGISTDTQYF
CDR3 DNA: TGCGCCAGCAGCCCAACAGGAATTAGCACAGATACGCAGTATTTT

V gene: TRBV15
J gene: TRBJ2-3
clone size: .
D gene: TRBD1
CDR3 protein: CATSRDRGTDTQYF
CDR3 DNA: TGTGCCACCAGCAGGGACAGGGGAACAGATACGCAGTATTTT

V gene: TRBV5-4
J gene: TRBJ1-1
clone size: .
D gene: .
CDR3 protein: CASRSGADATTEAFF
CDR3 DNA: TGTGCCAGCAGGTCGGGGGCTGATGCGACTACTGAAGCTTTCTTT

V gene: TRBV2
J gene: TRBJ1-2
clone size: .
D gene: .
CDR3 protein: CASSEPGHQLYGYTF
CDR3 DNA: TGTGCCAGCAGTGAACCCGGACACCAGCTTTATGGCTACACCTTC

V gene: TRBV2
J gene: TRBJ2-5
clone size: once
D gene: .
CDR3 protein: CASSDDSLRGTETQYF
CDR3 DNA: TGTGCCAGCAGTGACGACTCCCTCCGGGGTACGGAGACCCAGTACTTC

V gene: TRBV7-8
J gene: TRBJ1-5
clone size: .
D gene: .
CDR3 protein: CASSLALGSNQPQHF
CDR3 DNA: TGTGCCAGCAGCTTAGCGTTGGGAAGCAATCAGCCCCAGCATTTT

V gene: TRBV11-3
J gene: TRBJ2-6
clone size: .
D gene: .
CDR3 protein: CASSADNRHSGANVLTF
CDR3 DNA: TGTGCCAGCAGCGCAGACAACCGTCACTCTGGGGCCAACGTCCTGACTTTC

V gene: TRBV7-9
J gene: TRBJ2-4
clone size: .
D gene: .
CDR3 protein: CASSFAGAKNIQYF
CDR3 DNA: TGTGCCAGCAGCTTCGCCGGGGCCAAAAACATTCAGTACTTC

V gene: TRBV7-9
J gene: TRBJ1-1
clone size: .
D gene: .
CDR3 protein: CASSARQDTEAFF
CDR3 DNA: TGTGCCAGCAGCGCACGACAGGACACTGAAGCTTTCTTT

V gene: TRBV11-3
J gene: TRBJ2-1
clone size: .
D gene: .
CDR3 protein: CASGAGPYNEQFF
CDR3 DNA: TGTGCCAGCGGGGCAGGCCCCTACAATGAGCAGTTCTTC

V gene: TRBV18
J gene: TRBJ1-5
clone size: .
D gene: .
CDR3 protein: CASSPQASSEPQHF
CDR3 DNA: TGTGCCAGCTCACCACAGGCCAGTTCGGAGCCCCAGCATTTT

V gene: TRBV2
J gene: TRBJ2-3
clone size: .
D gene: TRBD2
CDR3 protein: CASLGGDVDTQYF
CDR3 DNA: TGTGCCAGCTTGGGAGGGGATGTCGATACGCAGTATTTT

V gene: TRBV27
J gene: TRBJ2-7
clone size: few
D gene: TRBD2
CDR3 protein: CASSLRGLAIGYEQYF
CDR3 DNA: TGTGCCAGCAGTTTACGGGGACTAGCGATAGGATACGAGCAGTACTTC

V gene: TRBV4-3
J gene: TRBJ1-2
clone size: .
D gene: .
CDR3 protein: CASSQEKSYGYTF
CDR3 DNA: TGCGCCAGCAGCCAAGAGAAATCGTATGGCTACACCTTC

V gene: TRBV10-3
J gene: TRBJ2-1
clone size: .
D gene: .
CDR3 protein: CAIQNTMDSYNEQFF
CDR3 DNA: TGTGCCATCCAAAATACCATGGACTCCTACAATGAGCAGTTCTTC

V gene: TRBV15
J gene: TRBJ1-5
clone size: .
D gene: .
CDR3 protein: CATSRETGGFSKQPQHF
CDR3 DNA: TGTGCCACCAGCAGAGAGACAGGAGGATTTAGTAAACAGCCCCAGCATTTT

V gene: TRBV6-6
J gene: TRBJ2-3
clone size: few
D gene: TRBD2
CDR3 protein: CASSSPGLADTQYF
CDR3 DNA: TGTGCCAGCAGTTCGCCGGGACTAGCGGATACGCAGTATTTT

V gene: TRBV4-1
J gene: TRBJ2-2
clone size: .
D gene: .
CDR3 protein: CASSQHPPIVNTGELFF
CDR3 DNA: TGCGCCAGCAGCCAGCATCCCCCAATCGTTAACACCGGGGAGCTGTTTTTT

V gene: TRBV28
J gene: TRBJ2-2
clone size: .
D gene: .
CDR3 protein: CASSLSAGELFF
CDR3 DNA: TGTGCCAGCAGTTTGTCTGCTGGGGAGCTGTTTTTT

V gene: TRBV5-6
J gene: TRBJ1-2
clone size: .
D gene: TRBD1
CDR3 protein: CASTWDRGANYGYTF
CDR3 DNA: TGTGCCAGCACATGGGACAGGGGAGCTAACTATGGCTACACCTTC

V gene: TRBV27
J gene: TRBJ2-1
clone size: .
D gene: .
CDR3 protein: CASSLFSSFGNEQFF
CDR3 DNA: TGTGCCAGCAGTCTTTTTTCTAGCTTCGGCAATGAGCAGTTCTTC

V gene: TRBV9
J gene: TRBJ2-1
clone size: .
D gene: .
CDR3 protein: CASSLKDPTYNEQFF
CDR3 DNA: TGTGCCAGCAGTTTAAAGGACCCAACCTACAATGAGCAGTTCTTC

V gene: TRBV6-6
J gene: TRBJ1-6
clone size: .
D gene: .
CDR3 protein: CASRQEYNSPLHF
CDR3 DNA: TGTGCCAGCAGACAGGAATATAATTCACCCCTCCACTTT

V gene: TRBV29-1
J gene: TRBJ1-1
clone size: .
D gene: .
CDR3 protein: CSVNSGNLNTEAFF
CDR3 DNA: TGCAGCGTCAATTCAGGGAATTTGAACACTGAAGCTTTCTTT

V gene: TRBV10-1
J gene: TRBJ2-7
clone size: .
D gene: .
CDR3 protein: CASSERRDNEQYF
CDR3 DNA: TGCGCCAGCAGTGAGAGGCGGGACAACGAGCAGTACTTC

V gene: TRBV28
J gene: TRBJ2-1
clone size: .
D gene: .
CDR3 protein: CASSRTWNEQFF
CDR3 DNA: TGTGCCAGCAGCCGGACTTGGAATGAGCAGTTCTTC

V gene: TRBV19
J gene: TRBJ2-7
clone size: .
D gene: TRBD2
CDR3 protein: CASSALAGAYEQYF
CDR3 DNA: TGTGCCAGTAGTGCGCTAGCGGGAGCCTACGAGCAGTACTTC

V gene: TRBV2
J gene: TRBJ1-2
clone size: once
D gene: TRBD1
CDR3 protein: CASSATVGQANYGYTF
CDR3 DNA: TGTGCCAGCAGTGCGACCGTGGGACAGGCTAACTATGGCTACACCTTC

V gene: TRBV19
J gene: TRBJ2-2
clone size: once
D gene: .
CDR3 protein: CASSARQVGGELFF
CDR3 DNA: TGTGCCAGTAGTGCCAGACAGGTCGGCGGGGAGCTGTTTTTT

V gene: TRBV6-1
J gene: TRBJ1-4
clone size: few
D gene: .
CDR3 protein: CASSERASREKLFF
CDR3 DNA: TGTGCCAGCAGTGAAAGGGCTTCCCGGGAAAAACTGTTTTTT

V gene: TRBV14
J gene: TRBJ1-2
clone size: .
D gene: TRBD1
CDR3 protein: CASSHPGQGAYGYTF
CDR3 DNA: TGTGCCAGCAGCCACCCGGGACAGGGGGCATATGGCTACACCTTC

V gene: TRBV4-3
J gene: TRBJ1-2
clone size: .
D gene: .
CDR3 protein: CASSPEGLGFYGDGYTF
CDR3 DNA: TGCGCCAGCAGCCCAGAAGGCCTGGGATTTTACGGGGATGGCTACACCTTC

V gene: TRBV19
J gene: TRBJ2-3
clone size: .
D gene: .
CDR3 protein: CASSGSRQKFTDTQYF
CDR3 DNA: TGTGCCAGTAGTGGATCTCGGCAGAAGTTCACAGATACGCAGTATTTT

V gene: TRBV15
J gene: TRBJ1-4
clone size: .
D gene: .
CDR3 protein: CATSSPGWAATNEKLFF
CDR3 DNA: TGTGCCACCAGCTCCCCAGGGTGGGCAGCAACTAATGAAAAACTGTTTTTT

V gene: TRBV11-2
J gene: TRBJ1-3
clone size: .
D gene: .
CDR3 protein: CASSLLGKKLTIYF
CDR3 DNA: TGTGCCAGCAGCTTACTGGGAAAGAAACTTACCATATATTTT

V gene: TRBV30
J gene: TRBJ1-2
clone size: .
D gene: .
CDR3 protein: CAWSIARGYTF
CDR3 DNA: TGTGCCTGGAGTATAGCGCGCGGCTACACCTTC

V gene: TRBV1
J gene: TRBJ2-1
clone size: once
D gene: .
CDR3 protein: CTSSQGRTSVDEQFF
CDR3 DNA: TGCACCAGCAGCCAAGGTAGGACTAGCGTGGATGAGCAGTTCTTC

V gene: TRBV5-1
J gene: TRBJ1-3
clone size: few
D gene: .
CDR3 protein: CASSLGAPTLGGNHPIYF
CDR3 DNA: TGCGCCAGCAGCTTGGGTGCCCCCACCCTGGGGGGAAACCACCCCATATATTTT

V gene: TRBV7-9
J gene: TRBJ1-5
clone size: .
D gene: TRBD1
CDR3 protein: CASSYWTGGSNQPQHF
CDR3 DNA: TGTGCCAGCAGCTACTGGACAGGGGGAAGCAATCAGCCCCAGCATTTT

V gene: TRBV6-5
J gene: TRBJ2-5
clone size: .
D gene: TRBD2
CDR3 protein: CASRRNREVRETQYF
CDR3 DNA: TGTGCCAGCAGGCGAAACCGGGAGGTCAGGGAGACCCAGTACTTC

V gene: TRBV7-9
J gene: TRBJ1-2
clone size: .
D gene: .
CDR3 protein: CASSLEGVQGLRGYTF
CDR3 DNA: TGTGCCAGCAGCTTAGAAGGTGTGCAGGGCCTGCGGGGCTACACCTTC

V gene: TRBV5-1
J gene: TRBJ1-3
clone size: .
D gene: .
CDR3 protein: CASSGGDFVGNTIYF
CDR3 DNA: TGCGCCAGCAGCGGGGGGGACTTTGTTGGAAACACCATATATTTT

V gene: TRBV11-3
J gene: TRBJ2-2
clone size: .
D gene: .
CDR3 protein: CASRSSGVTTGELFF
CDR3 DNA: TGTGCCAGCAGGTCAAGTGGAGTTACCACCGGGGAGCTGTTTTTT

V gene: TRBV7-2
J gene: TRBJ1-4
clone size: .
D gene: .
CDR3 protein: CASQGSTGPNEKLFF
CDR3 DNA: TGTGCCAGCCAGGGGTCCACGGGGCCAAATGAAAAACTGTTTTTT

V gene: TRBV27
J gene: TRBJ1-2
clone size: .
D gene: .
CDR3 protein: CASSSLRDGAAYTF
CDR3 DNA: TGTGCCAGCAGTTCCCTCCGGGACGGAGCCGCCTACACCTTC

V gene: TRBV19
J gene: TRBJ2-2
clone size: few
D gene: .
CDR3 protein: CASGAGNTGELFF
CDR3 DNA: TGTGCCAGCGGGGCCGGGAACACCGGGGAGCTGTTTTTT